The next 5 T cell receptor beta chains were all read from a single sample in a study of blood T cells in healthy people across ages. Then a second PCR, running roughly 7 to 11 cycles, was carried out with a sample-barcoded 5' primer and a J-beta primer mix. MiXCR, run by TCRdb on the 5' RACE reads, gives a single entry per CDR3 protein. The table lists approximately 940,000 distinct CDR3 sequences, 45% to 50% of them singletons. Specimen: blood. The receptors were sampled from a man in his thirties or forties in good health.

The CDR3 DNA sequence: TGTGCCAGCAGTGCGACAATCGCAGGTGGGCAGTACTTC. This translates into CASSATIAGGQYF. The rearrangement uses TRBV28 and TRBJ2-7; D ambiguous. The CDR3 is 13 amino acids. Germline-derived CDR1 and CDR2 are MDHEN and SYDVKM. V lost 5 bases, J lost 9 bases, and 17 bases lay in between.

This chain connects TRBV7-9 to TRBJ2-3; D may be TRBD1 (5 bases). V lost 5 bases, J lost 3 bases, and 15 bases lay in between. The CDR3 totals 15 residues. Germline CDR1 reads SEHNR; CDR2 reads FQNEAQ (reference sequence). As DNA, the CDR3 is TGTGCCAGCAGCCCTCAGGGTGTGGTGACAGATACGCAGTATTTT. Its translation is CASSPQGVVTDTQYF.

This clonotype was detected only a few times. The chain is built from TRBV6-2 or TRBV6-3 and TRBJ1-1, with D possibly TRBD1 on 5 matching bases. There are 14 residues in the CDR3. Per the germline V gene, CDR1 is MNHEY and CDR2 is SVGEGT. V was pared by 7 bases and J by 2 bases, with 14 bases between. The CDR3 coding sequence is TGTGCCAGCACCCTAGCCAGGGTTAACACTGAAGCTTTCTTT. Its translation is CASTLARVNTEAFF.

This clonotype was seen a handful of times. The V call is TRBV15, the J call TRBJ1-5; D ambiguous. Germline CDR1 reads LNHNV; CDR2 reads YYDKDF (reference sequence). V was trimmed by 0 bases and J by 3 bases, leaving 6 bases between them. The CDR3 has 14 amino acids. This chain's CDR3 is CATSRDGDNQPQHF. In nucleotides, the CDR3 is TGTGCCACCAGCAGAGATGGGGACAATCAGCCCCAGCATTTT. The whole variable domain, remainder taken from reference TRBV15 and TRBJ1-5, is DAMVIQNPRYQVTQFGKPVTLSCSQTLNHNVMYWYQQKSSQAPKLLFHYYDKDFNNEADTPDNFQSRRPNTSFCFLDIRSPGLGDTAMYLCATSRDGDNQPQHFGDGTRLSIL.

This chain connects TRBV29-1 to TRBJ1-1; D is unclear. CDR1 and CDR2 (germline): SQVTM, ANQGSEA. Trimming left V 5 bases short and J 3 bases short, with 13 bases between. The CDR3 spans 13 residues. The CDR3 protein is CSVPLPPDTEAFF. The CDR3 bases are TGCAGCGTTCCCCTGCCCCCGGACACTGAAGCTTTCTTT.